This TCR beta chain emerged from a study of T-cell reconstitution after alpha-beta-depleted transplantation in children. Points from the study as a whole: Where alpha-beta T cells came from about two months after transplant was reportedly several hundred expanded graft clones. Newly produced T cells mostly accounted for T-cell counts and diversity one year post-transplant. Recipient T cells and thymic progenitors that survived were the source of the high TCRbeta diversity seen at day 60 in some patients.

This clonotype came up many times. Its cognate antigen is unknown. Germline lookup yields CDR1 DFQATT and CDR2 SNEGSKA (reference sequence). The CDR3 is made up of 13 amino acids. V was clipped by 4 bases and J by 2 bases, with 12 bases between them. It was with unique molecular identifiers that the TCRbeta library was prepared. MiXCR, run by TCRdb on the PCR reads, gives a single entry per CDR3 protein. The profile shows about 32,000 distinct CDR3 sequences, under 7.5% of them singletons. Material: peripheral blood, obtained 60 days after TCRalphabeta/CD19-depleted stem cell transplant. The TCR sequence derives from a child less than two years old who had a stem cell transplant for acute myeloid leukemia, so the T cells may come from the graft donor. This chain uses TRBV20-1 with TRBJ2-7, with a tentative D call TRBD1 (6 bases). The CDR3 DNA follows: TGCAGTGCTACCAAGACAGGAACCTACGAGCAGTACTTC. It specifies CSATKTGTYEQYF.